The 25 T cell receptor beta chains below were found in one sample sequenced in a study of cytomegalovirus exposure and HLA in healthy donors. The PCR ran on 60 Vbeta and 13 Jbeta primers. The assay was immunoSEQ multiplex PCR, and TCRdb's table has in-frame clones only and misses some. Of tens of thousands of clones listed, 75% to 80% are singletons. Sequencing input: PBMCs. The origin of the receptors is a man between 40 and 49 years old in good health and CMV-seronegative.

This clone showed up just a few times. V and J are TRBV19 and TRBJ1-1, with 7 nucleotides matching TRBD1. The CDR3 totals 14 residues. The J segment lost 7 bases and the V segment lost 0 bases, leaving 5 bases of the junction unmatched. Germline loops: CDR1 LNHDA, CDR2 SQIVND (reference sequence). This CDR3 is CASSIDRTGYEAFF. The CDR3 coding sequence is TGTGCCAGTAGTATAGACCGGACAGGTTATGAAGCTTTCTTT. The whole variable domain, filled in from reference TRBV19 and TRBJ1-1, reads DGGITQSPKYLFRKEGQNVTLSCEQNLNHDAMYWYRQDPGQGLRLIYYSQIVNDFQKGDIAEGYSVSREKKESFPLTVTSAQKNPTAFYLCASSIDRTGYEAFFGQGTRLTVV.

The chain uses TRBV7-3 and TRBJ1-2; TRBD1 agrees at 7 bases. The CDR3 runs to 14 residues. The germline V gene has CDR1 SGHTA and CDR2 FQGTGA. The ends lost 4 bases at V and 1 base at J; junction bases unmatched: 3. The CDR3: CASSSRGSNYGYTF. In nucleotides, the CDR3 is TGTGCCAGCAGCTCCAGGGGGAGTAACTATGGCTACACCTTC.

The chain recombines TRBV7-9 with TRBJ2-5; TRBD2 is a possible D gene (6 bases). V gave up 0 bases and J gave up 2 bases, with 7 bases separating them. Germline-derived CDR1 and CDR2 are SEHNR and FQNEAQ (reference sequence). There are 14 residues in the CDR3. CDR3 sequence (DNA): TGTGCCAGCAGCTTAGCCCGGGGGCAAGAGACCCAGTACTTC. Protein product: CASSLARGQETQYF. The variable domain in full, with the rest retrieved from reference TRBV7-9 and TRBJ2-5, is DTGVSQNPRHKITKRGQNVTFRCDPISEHNRLYWYRQTLGQGPEFLTYFQNEAQLEKSRLLSDRFSAERPKGSFSTLEIQRTEQGDSAMYLCASSLARGQETQYFGPGTRLLVL.

The chain carries TRBV9 and TRBJ1-2; weak D call: TRBD1 (6 bases). V shed 3 bases and J shed 0 bases, with 21 bases lying between them. This CDR3 region has 18 residues. Germline V gives CDR1 SGDLS, CDR2 YYNGEE. Written as DNA, the CDR3 is TGTGCCAGCAGCGATGGGGACACTACTGATGCCACTAACTATGGCTACACCTTC. Translation gives CASSDGDTTDATNYGYTF. The whole variable domain, filled in from reference TRBV9 and TRBJ1-2, reads DSGVTQTPKHLITATGQRVTLRCSPRSGDLSVYWYQQSLDQGLQFLIQYYNGEERAKGNILERFSAQQFPDLHSELNLSSLELGDSALYFCASSDGDTTDATNYGYTFGSGTRLTVV.

The chain employs TRBV19 and TRBJ2-7; D may be TRBD1 (6 bases). Germline values: CDR1 LNHDA, CDR2 SQIVND (reference sequence). CDR3 size: 13 residues. Trimming stripped 5 bases from V and 5 bases from J, with 13 bases between. The CDR3 protein is CASSDRPYDEQYF. CDR3 DNA: TGTGCCAGTAGTGACAGGCCCTACGACGAGCAGTACTTC. Variable domain in full (rest from reference TRBV19 and TRBJ2-7): DGGITQSPKYLFRKEGQNVTLSCEQNLNHDAMYWYRQDPGQGLRLIYYSQIVNDFQKGDIAEGYSVSREKKESFPLTVTSAQKNPTAFYLCASSDRPYDEQYFGPGTRLTVT.

This clone showed up just a few times. This rearrangement joins TRBV19 to TRBJ2-2; D unresolved. The germline gives CDR1 LNHDA, CDR2 SQIVND (reference sequence). CDR3 length: 14 amino acids. The V and J ends lost 1 base and 5 bases respectively, with 8 bases between them. In DNA form, the CDR3 reads TGTGCCAGTAGTATAGTCGCCGGGACCGGGGAGCTGTTTTTT. Its protein is CASSIVAGTGELFF.

The chain uses TRBV25-1 and TRBJ2-2, with 9 bases fitting TRBD1. The junction had 6 bases not matched to a gene; V was cut back by 6 bases and J by 7 bases. This CDR3 is built from 14 residues. CDR1 and CDR2 (germline): MGHDK, SYGVNS. CDR3 sequence reads: CASSGQGRIGELFF. DNA for the CDR3: TGTGCCAGCAGCGGACAGGGGAGGATCGGGGAGCTGTTTTTT.

The chain joins TRBV7-3 to TRBJ2-3, with D perhaps matching TRBD2 (7 bases). The germline V and J ends were trimmed by 4 bases and 7 bases, with 18 bases remaining between them. This CDR3 comprises 15 residues. Germline V gives CDR1 SGHTA, CDR2 FQGTGA. CDR3 nucleotides: TGTGCCAGCAGCTCACGGGTGGCGGGGGCTCATACGCAGTATTTT. It is translated as CASSSRVAGAHTQYF.

The chain combines TRBV4-2 with TRBJ1-2; 8 bases fit TRBD1. V lost 0 bases and J lost 5; bases outside the gene matches: 5. The CDR3 length is 15 residues. In germline, CDR1 is LGHNA, CDR2 YNFKEQ. The CDR3 loop reads CASSQDRGLWYGYTF. The CDR3 coding sequence is TGTGCCAGCAGCCAAGACAGGGGGCTATGGTATGGCTACACCTTC.

This chain links TRBV19 with TRBJ1-2, with a weak D call TRBD1 (6 bases). The V end was cut by 3 bases, the J end by 8 bases, with 13 bases between. The CDR3 is made up of 13 amino acids. The V gene's germline CDR1 is LNHDA and CDR2 SQIVND (reference sequence). The CDR3 here is CASSMRTDRGYTF. The CDR3 DNA is TGTGCCAGTAGTATGCGAACGGACAGAGGCTACACCTTC.

The rearrangement joins TRBV6-1 to TRBJ1-5; TRBD1 is a possible D gene (6 bases). V was clipped by 2 bases and J by 3 bases, with 11 bases between them. Germline CDR1 reads MNHNS; CDR2 reads SASEGT. The length of the CDR3 is 15 residues. CDR3 sequence: CASSERGATNQPQHF. The CDR3 DNA reads TGTGCCAGCAGTGAACGGGGGGCTACCAATCAGCCCCAGCATTTT.

The table lists this clone with a few counts. This chain uses TRBV28 with TRBJ2-5, with TRBD1 matching over 9 bases. Germline trimming cut 4 bases from V and 5 bases from J; bases unmatched to any gene: 8. Germline V gene data show CDR1 as MDHEN and CDR2 as SYDVKM. The CDR3 spans 15 residues. The CDR3 DNA follows: TGTGCCAGCAGTTCACCCACAGGGGGCTTGGAGACCCAGTACTTC. Translated: CASSSPTGGLETQYF.

This sequence joins TRBV5-1 and TRBJ2-3, with 10 bases matching TRBD1. V shed 2 bases and J 5 bases; nucleotides not matched to a gene: 5. CDR3 size: 15 residues. From germline, CDR1 is SGHRS and CDR2 YFSETQ. CDR3 nucleotides: TGCGCCAGCAGCTTCAGACAGGGGGCGGGAGATACGCAGTATTTT. Translation gives CASSFRQGAGDTQYF.

The count of this clone is one. The chain combines TRBV5-1 with TRBJ1-1; D is undetermined. Trimming took off 4 bases at V and 1 base at J, with 11 bases between the two ends. This CDR3 is 14 amino acids long. Germline CDR1 and CDR2: SGHRS and YFSETQ. The CDR3 here is CASSVEPGNTEAFF. The CDR3 DNA follows: TGCGCCAGCAGCGTAGAGCCAGGGAACACTGAAGCTTTCTTT.

The chain joins TRBV4-2 to TRBJ1-4; 8 positions match TRBD1. Germline CDR1 reads LGHNA; CDR2 reads YNFKEQ. Trimming removed 0 bases from V and 8 bases from J; junction bases left unmatched: 11. CDR3 length equals 17 residues. The CDR3 protein is CASSQDGGAGGNEKLFF. The CDR3, as DNA: TGTGCCAGCAGCCAAGACGGCGGCGCAGGGGGCAACGAAAAACTGTTTTTT.

This chain uses TRBV4-2 with TRBJ1-5; 10 nucleotides agree with TRBD1. Per the germline V gene, CDR1 is LGHNA and CDR2 is YNFKEQ. This CDR3 region has 16 residues. The trim removed 5 bases at V and 2 bases at J, leaving 6 bases unmatched. CDR3 nucleotides: TGTGCCAGCAGCGAATCCGGGACAGGGGGCAATCAGCCCCAGCATTTT. Translation: CASSESGTGGNQPQHF.

This clone is medium-sized. This chain connects TRBV28 to TRBJ1-2; maybe TRBD1 (5 bases). Trimming took off 6 bases at V and 4 bases at J, with 15 bases between the two ends. The CDR3 spans 14 residues. The germline V gene encodes CDR1 MDHEN and CDR2 SYDVKM. Written as DNA, the CDR3 is TGTGCCAGCAGCCCAACTGGACAAGTCTATGGCTACACCTTC. Protein product: CASSPTGQVYGYTF.

This sequence joins TRBV5-4 and TRBJ1-1, with 7 bases identical to TRBD1. This CDR3 comprises 13 residues. Germline lookup yields CDR1 SGHNT and CDR2 YYREEE (reference sequence). V lost 4 bases and J lost 5; bases outside the gene matches: 5. CDR3 sequence (DNA): TGTGCCAGCAGCCTGACAGGGTATACTGAAGCTTTCTTT. The encoded protein is CASSLTGYTEAFF.

The V call is TRBV30, the J call TRBJ2-1, with D tentatively TRBD2 (6 bases). CDR1 and CDR2 from the germline V gene are GTSNPN and SVGIG (reference sequence). This CDR3 is built from 14 residues. V was trimmed by 1 base and J by 7 bases, leaving 14 bases between them. The DNA of the CDR3 is TGTGCCTGGAGTGGGATTAGCGGCCGTAATGAGCAGTTCTTC. This codes for CAWSGISGRNEQFF.

The rearrangement links TRBV1 to TRBJ2-6; the tabulated D call, TRBD1, remains unverified against the DNA. TRBV1 is shown as a pseudogene. The CDR3 spans 13 residues. The CDR3 is CTSSQGPANVLTF. As DNA, the CDR3 is TGCACCAGCAGCCAAGGGCCGGCCAACGTCCTGACTTTC.

The CDR3 coding sequence is TGCGCCAGCAGCGGGCGAAGTGTTAATGAAAAACTGTTTTTT. As protein: CASSGRSVNEKLFF. The rearrangement links TRBV5-1 to TRBJ1-4; D call uncertain. Germline loops: CDR1 SGHRS, CDR2 YFSETQ. The V end lost 4 bases, the J end lost 4 bases, and 11 bases lay between the germline ends. The CDR3 spans 14 residues.

This chain uses TRBV7-2 with TRBJ2-3; D gene uncertain. In germline, CDR1 is SGHTA, CDR2 FQGNSA. The CDR3 loop spans 11 amino acids. Trimming shortened V by 5 bases and J by 3 bases, and 3 bases separated the two germline ends. CDR3 amino acids: CASSQTDTQYF. CDR3 sequence (DNA): TGTGCCAGCAGCCAGACAGATACGCAGTATTTT.

This chain joins TRBV4-2 and TRBJ2-5; D possibly corresponds to TRBD2 (6 bases). The end of the DNA is better explained by TRBJ2-7, so the J call may be wrong. CDR1 and CDR2 (germline): LGHNA, YNFKEQ. The CDR3 totals 14 residues. The CDR3 DNA follows: TGTGCCAGCAGCCAAGCCGCCCTAGCGTTCGAGCAGTACTTC. Protein: CASSQAALAFEQYF.

The V and J genes are TRBV7-6 and TRBJ2-3; D possibly corresponds to TRBD2 (6 bases). This CDR3 has 15 residues. Germline V gene lookup returns CDR1 SGHVS and CDR2 FNYEAQ. Trimming left V 5 bases short and J 6 bases short, with 18 bases between. The CDR3 loop reads CASSPLATGADTQYF. The CDR3 DNA is TGTGCCAGCAGCCCCCTAGCGACTGGGGCGGATACGCAGTATTTT. Looking up the rest from reference TRBV7-6 and TRBJ2-3 gives the full variable domain: GAGVSQSPRYKVTKRGQDVALRCDPISGHVSLYWYRQALGQGPEFLTYFNYEAQQDKSGLPNDRFSAERPEGSISTLTIQRTEQRDSAMYRCASSPLATGADTQYFGPGTRLTVL.

This sequence joins TRBV7-2 and TRBJ2-3; 9 positions match TRBD1. Losses at the gene ends were 3 bases for V and 5 bases for J; bases not matched to a gene: 6. This CDR3 is built from 15 residues. Germline V gene sequence: CDR1 SGHTA, CDR2 FQGNSA. The CDR3 is CASSFQQGALDTQYF. The CDR3 bases are TGTGCCAGCAGCTTTCAACAGGGGGCTTTAGATACGCAGTATTTT.